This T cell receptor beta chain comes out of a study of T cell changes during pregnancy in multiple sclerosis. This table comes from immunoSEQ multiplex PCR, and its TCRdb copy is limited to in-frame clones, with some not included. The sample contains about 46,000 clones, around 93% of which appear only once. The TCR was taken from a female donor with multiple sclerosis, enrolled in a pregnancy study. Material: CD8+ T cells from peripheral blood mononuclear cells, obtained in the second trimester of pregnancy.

The CDR3 spells CASSALPGQGKDTQYF. CDR3 DNA sequence: TGCGCCAGCAGTGCCCTTCCGGGACAGGGGAAGGATACGCAGTATTTT. V and J are TRBV10-2 and TRBJ2-3, with TRBD1 identical over 10 bases. CDR1 and CDR2 (germline): WSHSY, SAAADI. V trimming: 4 bases; J trimming: 6 bases; junction bases outside the gene matches: 10. This CDR3 spans 16 amino acids.